The source of this TCR beta chain is a study of T cells in Graves' hyperthyroidism and ophthalmopathy. Whole-study findings and limits: Patients with ophthalmopathy were separated from those with stable hyperthyroidism by a 13 V-J model. Blood also contained most expanded thyroid clonotypes above 0.001.

This clonotype was recorded once. As yet, its antigen is unknown. Amplification of TCR beta CDR3 regions used RNA as the template. A set of HTBI primers served as the primers for a first-round RT-PCR of the TCR CDR3. Each CDR3 protein gets one entry after TCRdb re-called the multiplex PCR reads with MiXCR. The table has hundreds of thousands of distinct CDR3 sequences, roughly 25% seen once; the top ten hold roughly 70%. Exclusion of a patient resulted from uncontrolled infection, other autoimmune disease, pregnancy or lactation. In germline, CDR1 is GTSNPN, CDR2 SVGIG (reference sequence). The V end lost 3 bases, the J end lost 0 bases, and 12 bases lay between the germline ends. This CDR3 has 14 residues.

V is TRBV30 and J is TRBJ2-7; D gene unclear. This receptor was taken from a man in his fifties with Graves' hyperthyroidism. Sequencing was done on a sample of blood. CDR3 nucleotides: TGTGCCTGGAGAATGGGCGGCAGCTCCTACGAGCAGTACTTC. Protein product: CAWRMGGSSYEQYF. Using reference TRBV30 and TRBJ2-7 for the parts outside the CDR3, the full variable domain is SQTIHQWPATLVQPVGSPLSLECTVEGTSNPNLYWYRQAAGRGLQLLFYSVGIGQISSEVPQNLSASRPQDRQFILSSKKLLLSDSGFYLCAWRMGGSSYEQYFGPGTRLTVT.